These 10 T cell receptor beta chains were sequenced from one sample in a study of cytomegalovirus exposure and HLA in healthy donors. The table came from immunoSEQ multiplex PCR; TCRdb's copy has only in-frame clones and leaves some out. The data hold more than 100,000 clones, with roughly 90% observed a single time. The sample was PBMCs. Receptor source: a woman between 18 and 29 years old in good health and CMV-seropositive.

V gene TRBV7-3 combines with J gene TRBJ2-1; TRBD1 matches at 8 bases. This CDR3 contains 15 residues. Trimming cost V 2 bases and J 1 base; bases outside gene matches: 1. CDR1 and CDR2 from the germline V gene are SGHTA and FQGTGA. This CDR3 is CASSLGQGSYNEQFF. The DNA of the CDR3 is TGTGCCAGCAGCTTAGGACAGGGATCCTACAATGAGCAGTTCTTC.

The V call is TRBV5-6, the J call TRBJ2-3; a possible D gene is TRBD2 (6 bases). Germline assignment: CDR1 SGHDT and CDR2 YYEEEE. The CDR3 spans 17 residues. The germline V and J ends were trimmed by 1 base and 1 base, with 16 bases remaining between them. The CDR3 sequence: CASSLMLAGGGTDTQYF. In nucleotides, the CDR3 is TGTGCCAGCAGCTTGATGTTAGCCGGAGGGGGCACAGATACGCAGTATTTT.

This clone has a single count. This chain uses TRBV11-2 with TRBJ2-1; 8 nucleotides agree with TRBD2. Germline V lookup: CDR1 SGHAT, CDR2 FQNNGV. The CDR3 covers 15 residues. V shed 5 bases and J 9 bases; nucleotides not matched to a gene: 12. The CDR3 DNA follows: TGTGCCAGCAGCCCTCCGGGGTGGCTAGCGGGTGAGCAGTTCTTC. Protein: CASSPPGWLAGEQFF.

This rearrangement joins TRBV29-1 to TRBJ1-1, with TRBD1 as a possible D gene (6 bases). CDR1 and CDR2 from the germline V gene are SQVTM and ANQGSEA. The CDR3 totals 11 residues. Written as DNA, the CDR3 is TGCATCTCCGGGACATACACTGAAGCTTTCTTT. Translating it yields CISGTYTEAFF.

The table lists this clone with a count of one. DNA for the CDR3: TGTGCCAGCAGCACCGGGACAGGATGGAATGAGCAGTTCTTC. Translation gives CASSTGTGWNEQFF. This chain connects TRBV6-5 to TRBJ2-1, with 8 bases that match TRBD1. Germline V CDR1 and CDR2: MNHEY, SVGAGI. The trim removed 6 bases at V and 7 bases at J, leaving 8 bases unmatched. CDR3 length: 14 residues.

Here the CDR3 DNA reads TGTGCCAGCAGCGTCCGCAATGAGCAGTTCTTC. It specifies CASSVRNEQFF. This chain joins TRBV7-2 and TRBJ2-1; D not resolved. Germline values: CDR1 SGHTA, CDR2 FQGNSA. This CDR3 comprises 11 residues. Trimming shortened V by 5 bases and J by 6 bases, and 5 bases separated the two germline ends.

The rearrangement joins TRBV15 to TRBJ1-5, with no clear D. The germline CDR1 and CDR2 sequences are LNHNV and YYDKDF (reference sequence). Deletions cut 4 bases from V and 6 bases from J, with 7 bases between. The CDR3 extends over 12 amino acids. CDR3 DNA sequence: TGTGCCACCAGCAATCTAGGTCAGCCCCAGCATTTT. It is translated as CATSNLGQPQHF.

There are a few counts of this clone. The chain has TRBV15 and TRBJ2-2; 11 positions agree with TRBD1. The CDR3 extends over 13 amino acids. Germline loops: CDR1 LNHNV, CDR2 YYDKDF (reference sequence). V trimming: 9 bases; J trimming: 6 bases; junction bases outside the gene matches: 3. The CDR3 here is CATGQGVAGELFF. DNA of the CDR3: TGTGCCACGGGACAGGGGGTGGCCGGGGAGCTGTTTTTT.

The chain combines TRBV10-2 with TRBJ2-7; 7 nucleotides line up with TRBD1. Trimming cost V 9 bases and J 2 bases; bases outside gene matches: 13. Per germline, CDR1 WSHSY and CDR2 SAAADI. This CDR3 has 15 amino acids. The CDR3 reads CASIQGTVGTYEQYF. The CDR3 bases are TGCGCCAGTATACAAGGGACAGTAGGTACCTACGAGCAGTACTTC.

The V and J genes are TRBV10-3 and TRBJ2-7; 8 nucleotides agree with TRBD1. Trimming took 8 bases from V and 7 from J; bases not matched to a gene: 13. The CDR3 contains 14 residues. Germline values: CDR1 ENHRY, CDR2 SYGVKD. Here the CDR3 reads CAISTDREECEQYF. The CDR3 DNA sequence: TGTGCCATCTCCACGGACAGGGAGGAATGTGAGCAGTACTTC.